This T cell receptor (beta chain) was sequenced in a study of glioma-infiltrating T cells after dendritic cell vaccination. For the study at large: Samples are from glioblastoma patients in Phase I and II dendritic cell vaccine trials. Between about 2003 and 2012, patients got autologous tumor lysate-pulsed dendritic cell vaccines.

The germline gives CDR1 SGHTA, CDR2 FQGNSA. CDR3 length: 12 residues. With 3 bases removed from V and 5 bases from J, the gap between germline ends came to 7 bases. Up to about 2 ug genomic DNA was used for TCRB CDR3 amplification. Amplification used 60 V beta primers and 13 J beta primers. Repertoires were generated with immunoSEQ multiplex PCR, while TCRdb's copy carries only in-frame clones and drops some. Seen here are about 82,000 clones, roughly 90% observed once, and the top ten hold approximately 3.2%. The receptor was isolated from a human donor with glioblastoma. The material sequenced was blood, taken before dendritic cell vaccination. The genes are TRBV7-2 and TRBJ2-5; no clear D. The CDR3 bases are TGTGCCAGCAGCTTGAGTGTGGAGACCCAGTACTTC. This sequence encodes CASSLSVETQYF.